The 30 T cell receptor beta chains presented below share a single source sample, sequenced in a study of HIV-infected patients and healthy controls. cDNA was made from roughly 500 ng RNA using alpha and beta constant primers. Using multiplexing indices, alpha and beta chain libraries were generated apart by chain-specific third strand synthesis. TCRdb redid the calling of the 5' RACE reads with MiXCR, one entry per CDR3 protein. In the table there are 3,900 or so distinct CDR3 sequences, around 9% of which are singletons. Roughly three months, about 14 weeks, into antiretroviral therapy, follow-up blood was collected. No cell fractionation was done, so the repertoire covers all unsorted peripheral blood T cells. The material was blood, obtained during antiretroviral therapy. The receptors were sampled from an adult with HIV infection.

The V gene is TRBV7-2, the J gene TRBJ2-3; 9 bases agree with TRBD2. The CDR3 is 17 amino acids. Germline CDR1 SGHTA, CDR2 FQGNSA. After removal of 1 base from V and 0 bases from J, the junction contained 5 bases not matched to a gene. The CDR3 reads CASSLGPSGVSTDTQYF. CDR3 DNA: TGTGCCAGCAGCTTAGGACCTAGCGGGGTTAGCACAGATACGCAGTATTTT.

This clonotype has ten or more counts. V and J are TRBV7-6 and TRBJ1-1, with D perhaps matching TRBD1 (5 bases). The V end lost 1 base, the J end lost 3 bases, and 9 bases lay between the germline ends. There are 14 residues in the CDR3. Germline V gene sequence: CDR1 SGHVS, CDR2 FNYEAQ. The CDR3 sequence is CASSLEGVDTEAFF. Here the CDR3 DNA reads TGTGCCAGCAGCTTAGAAGGGGTGGACACTGAAGCTTTCTTT.

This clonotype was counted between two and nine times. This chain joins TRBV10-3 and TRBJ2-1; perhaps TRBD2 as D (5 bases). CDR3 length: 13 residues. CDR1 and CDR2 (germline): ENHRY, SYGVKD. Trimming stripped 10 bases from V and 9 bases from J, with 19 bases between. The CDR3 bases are TGTGCCACCGGACTGGGAGCCCCCGGTGAGCAGTTCTTC. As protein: CATGLGAPGEQFF.

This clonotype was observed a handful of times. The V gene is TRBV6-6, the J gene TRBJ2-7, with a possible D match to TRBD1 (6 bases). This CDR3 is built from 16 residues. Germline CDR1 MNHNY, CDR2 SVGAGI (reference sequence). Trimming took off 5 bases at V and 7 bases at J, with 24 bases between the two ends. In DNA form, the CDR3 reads TGTGCCAGCAGTCAGCCAGGGGTAGGGATGGGTGGTGAGCAGTACTTC. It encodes CASSQPGVGMGGEQYF.

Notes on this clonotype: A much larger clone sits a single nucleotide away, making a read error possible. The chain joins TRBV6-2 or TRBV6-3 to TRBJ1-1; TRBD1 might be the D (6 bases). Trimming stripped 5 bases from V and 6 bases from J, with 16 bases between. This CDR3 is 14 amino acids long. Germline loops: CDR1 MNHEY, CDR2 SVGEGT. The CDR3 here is CASSPVQGNSEAFF. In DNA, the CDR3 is TGTGCCAGCAGTCCGGTACAGGGAAACTCTGAAGCTTTCTTT.

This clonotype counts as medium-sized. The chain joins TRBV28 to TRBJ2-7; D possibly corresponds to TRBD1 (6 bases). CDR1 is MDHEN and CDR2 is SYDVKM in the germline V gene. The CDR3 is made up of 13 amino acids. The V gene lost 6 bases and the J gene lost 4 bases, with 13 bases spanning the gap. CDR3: CASRSGTRYEQYF. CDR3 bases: TGTGCCAGCAGATCCGGGACAAGGTACGAGCAGTACTTC.

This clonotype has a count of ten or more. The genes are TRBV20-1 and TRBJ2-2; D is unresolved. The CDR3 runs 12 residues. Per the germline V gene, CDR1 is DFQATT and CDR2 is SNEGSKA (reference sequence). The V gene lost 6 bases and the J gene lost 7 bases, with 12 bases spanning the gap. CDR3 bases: TGCAGTGCCTTACGAACTGGCGGGGAGCTGTTTTTT. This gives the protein CSALRTGGELFF.

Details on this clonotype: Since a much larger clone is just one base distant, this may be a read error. CDR3 in amino acids: CASRGTRVRPQHF. CDR3 coding DNA: TGTGCCAGCAGGGGGACTAGGGTTCGGCCCCAGCATTTT. The chain employs TRBV28 and TRBJ1-5; D might be TRBD1 (5 bases). Looked up from germline, CDR1 is MDHEN and CDR2 is SYDVKM. V was clipped by 6 bases and J by 9 bases, with 15 bases between them. This CDR3 is 13 amino acids long. The whole variable domain, remainder taken from reference TRBV28 and TRBJ1-5, is DVKVTQSSRYLVKRTGEKVFLECVQDMDHENMFWYRQDPGLGLRLIYFSYDVKMKEKGDIPEGYSVSREKKERFSLILESASTNQTSMYLCASRGTRVRPQHFGDGTRLSIL.

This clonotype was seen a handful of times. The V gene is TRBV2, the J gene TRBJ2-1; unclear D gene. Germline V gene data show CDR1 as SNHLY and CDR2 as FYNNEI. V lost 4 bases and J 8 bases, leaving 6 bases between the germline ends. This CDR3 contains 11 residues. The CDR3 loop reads CASSASDEQFF. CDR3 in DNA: TGTGCCAGCAGTGCAAGCGATGAGCAGTTCTTC.

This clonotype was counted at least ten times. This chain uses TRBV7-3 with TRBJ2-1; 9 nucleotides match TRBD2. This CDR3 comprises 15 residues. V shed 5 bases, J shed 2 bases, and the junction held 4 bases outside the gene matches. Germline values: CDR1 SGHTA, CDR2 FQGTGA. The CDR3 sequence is CASSRGRDPYNEQFF. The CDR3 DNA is TGTGCCAGCAGCCGCGGGAGGGACCCCTACAATGAGCAGTTCTTC. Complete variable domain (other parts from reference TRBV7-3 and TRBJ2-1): GAGVSQTPSNKVTEKGKYVELRCDPISGHTALYWYRQSLGQGPEFLIYFQGTGAADDSGLPNDRFFAVRPEGSVSTLKIQRTERGDSAVYLCASSRGRDPYNEQFFGPGTRLTVL.

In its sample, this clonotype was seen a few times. CDR3 sequence reads: CASSIIPGPDSNQPQHF. Written as DNA, the CDR3 is TGTGCCAGTAGTATAATCCCCGGGCCCGATAGCAATCAGCCCCAGCATTTT. The chain links TRBV19 to TRBJ1-5; D is ambiguous. Germline lookup yields CDR1 LNHDA and CDR2 SQIVND (reference sequence). V dropped 2 bases and J dropped 0 bases, with 14 bases sitting between them. The CDR3 extends over 17 amino acids.

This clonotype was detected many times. CDR3 loop: CAIRDRDGETQYF. The DNA for the CDR3 is TGTGCCATCAGGGACAGGGATGGAGAGACCCAGTACTTC. V and J are TRBV10-3 and TRBJ2-5, with 8 positions matching TRBD1. The germline gives CDR1 ENHRY, CDR2 SYGVKD. The CDR3 is 13 residues long. Trimming at V came to 6 bases and at J to 4 bases, leaving 4 bases not matched to a gene.

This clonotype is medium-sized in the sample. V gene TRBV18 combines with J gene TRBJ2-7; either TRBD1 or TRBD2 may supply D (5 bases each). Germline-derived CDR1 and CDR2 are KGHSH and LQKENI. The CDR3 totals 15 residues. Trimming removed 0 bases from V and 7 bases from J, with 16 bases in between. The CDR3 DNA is TGTGCCAGCTCACCACCAACCGGGGCCACGGGAGAGCAGTACTTC. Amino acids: CASSPPTGATGEQYF.

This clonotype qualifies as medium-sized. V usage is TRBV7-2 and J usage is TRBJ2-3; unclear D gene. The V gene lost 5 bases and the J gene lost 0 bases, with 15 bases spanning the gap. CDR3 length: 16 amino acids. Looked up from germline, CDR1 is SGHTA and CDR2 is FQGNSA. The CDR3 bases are TGTGCCAGCAGCCTACAGCTGGGCCCTAGCACAGATACGCAGTATTTT. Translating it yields CASSLQLGPSTDTQYF.

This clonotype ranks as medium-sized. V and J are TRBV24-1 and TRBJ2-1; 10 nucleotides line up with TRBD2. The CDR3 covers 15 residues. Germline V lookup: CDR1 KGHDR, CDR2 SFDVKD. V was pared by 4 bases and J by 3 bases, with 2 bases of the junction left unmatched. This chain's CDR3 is CATSDRTSGYNEQFF. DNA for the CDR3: TGTGCCACCAGTGACAGGACTAGCGGCTACAATGAGCAGTTCTTC.

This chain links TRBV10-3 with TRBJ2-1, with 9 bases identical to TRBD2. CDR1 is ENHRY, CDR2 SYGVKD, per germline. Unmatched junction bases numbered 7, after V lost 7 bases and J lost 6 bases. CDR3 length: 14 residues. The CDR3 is CAITGLAGTNEQFF. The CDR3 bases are TGTGCCATCACAGGGCTAGCGGGAACCAATGAGCAGTTCTTC.

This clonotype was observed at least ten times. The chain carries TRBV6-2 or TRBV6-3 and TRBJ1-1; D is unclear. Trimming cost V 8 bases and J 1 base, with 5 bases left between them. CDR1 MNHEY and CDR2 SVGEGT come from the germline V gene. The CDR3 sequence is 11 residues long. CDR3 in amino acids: CASASNTEAFF. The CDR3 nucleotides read TGTGCCAGCGCCTCGAACACTGAAGCTTTCTTT.

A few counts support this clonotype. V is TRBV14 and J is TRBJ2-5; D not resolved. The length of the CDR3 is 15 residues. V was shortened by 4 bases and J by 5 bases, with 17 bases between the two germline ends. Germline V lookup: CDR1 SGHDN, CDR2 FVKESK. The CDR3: CASSPLGQSQETQYF. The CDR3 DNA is TGTGCCAGCAGCCCCCTAGGGCAGAGTCAGGAGACCCAGTACTTC.

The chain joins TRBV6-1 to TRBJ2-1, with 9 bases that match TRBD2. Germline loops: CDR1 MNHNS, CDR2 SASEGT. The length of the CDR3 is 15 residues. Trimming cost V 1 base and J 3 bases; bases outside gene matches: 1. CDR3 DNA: TGTGCCAGCAGTGAAGAAGCGGGGGGCTACAATGAGCAGTTCTTC. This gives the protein CASSEEAGGYNEQFF.

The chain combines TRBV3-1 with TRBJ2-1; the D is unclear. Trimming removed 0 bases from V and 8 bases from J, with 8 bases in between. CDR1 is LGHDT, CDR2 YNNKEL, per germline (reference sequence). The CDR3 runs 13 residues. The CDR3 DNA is TGTGCCAGCAGCCAAGATGTCTCGCATGAGCAGTTCTTC. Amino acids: CASSQDVSHEQFF.

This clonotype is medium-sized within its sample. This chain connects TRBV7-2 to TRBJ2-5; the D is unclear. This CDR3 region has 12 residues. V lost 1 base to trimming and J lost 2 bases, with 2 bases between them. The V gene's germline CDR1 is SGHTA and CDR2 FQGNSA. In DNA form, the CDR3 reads TGTGCCAGCAGCTTAGATCAAGAGACCCAGTACTTC. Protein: CASSLDQETQYF.

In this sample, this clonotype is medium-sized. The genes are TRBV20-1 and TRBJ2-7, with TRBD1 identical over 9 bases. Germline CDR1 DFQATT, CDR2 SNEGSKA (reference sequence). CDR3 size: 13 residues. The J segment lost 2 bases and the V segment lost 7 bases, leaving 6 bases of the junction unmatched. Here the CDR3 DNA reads TGCAGTGTTTGGGGACAGGGCGCCTACGAGCAGTACTTC. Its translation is CSVWGQGAYEQYF.

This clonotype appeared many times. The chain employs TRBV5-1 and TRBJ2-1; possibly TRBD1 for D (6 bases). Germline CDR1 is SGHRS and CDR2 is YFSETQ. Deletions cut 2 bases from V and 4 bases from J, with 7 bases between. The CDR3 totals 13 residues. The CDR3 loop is CASSLTGYNEQFF. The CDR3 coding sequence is TGCGCCAGCAGCTTAACAGGGTACAATGAGCAGTTCTTC. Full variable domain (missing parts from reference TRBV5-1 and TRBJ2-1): KAGVTQTPRYLIKTRGQQVTLSCSPISGHRSVSWYQQTPGQGLQFLFEYFSETQRNKGNFPGRFSGRQFSNSRSEMNVSTLELGDSALYLCASSLTGYNEQFFGPGTRLTVL.

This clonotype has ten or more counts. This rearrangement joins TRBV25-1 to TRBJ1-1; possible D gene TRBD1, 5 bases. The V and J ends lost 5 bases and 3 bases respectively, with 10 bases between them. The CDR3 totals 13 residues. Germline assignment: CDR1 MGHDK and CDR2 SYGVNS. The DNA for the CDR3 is TGTGCCAGCAGTTTAGGAGGGGACACTGAAGCTTTCTTT. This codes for CASSLGGDTEAFF. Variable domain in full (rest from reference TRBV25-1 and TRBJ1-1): EADIYQTPRYLVIGTGKKITLECSQTMGHDKMYWYQQDPGMELHLIHYSYGVNSTEKGDLSSESTVSRIRTEHFPLTLESARPSHTSQYLCASSLGGDTEAFFGQGTRLTVV.

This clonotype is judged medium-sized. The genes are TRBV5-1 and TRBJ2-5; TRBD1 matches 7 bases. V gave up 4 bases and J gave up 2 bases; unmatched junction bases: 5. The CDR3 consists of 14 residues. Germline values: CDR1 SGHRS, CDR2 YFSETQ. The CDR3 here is CASSDGQAQETQYF. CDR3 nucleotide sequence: TGCGCCAGCAGCGATGGACAGGCACAAGAGACCCAGTACTTC. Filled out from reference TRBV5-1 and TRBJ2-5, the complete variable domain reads KAGVTQTPRYLIKTRGQQVTLSCSPISGHRSVSWYQQTPGQGLQFLFEYFSETQRNKGNFPGRFSGRQFSNSRSEMNVSTLELGDSALYLCASSDGQAQETQYFGPGTRLLVL.

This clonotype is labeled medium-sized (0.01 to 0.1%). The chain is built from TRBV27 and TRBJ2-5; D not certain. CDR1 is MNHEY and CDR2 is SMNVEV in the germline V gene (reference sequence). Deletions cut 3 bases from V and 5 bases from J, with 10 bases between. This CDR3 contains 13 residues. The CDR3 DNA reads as TGTGCCAGCAGTTTCTGGTCCGGGGAGACCCAGTACTTC. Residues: CASSFWSGETQYF.

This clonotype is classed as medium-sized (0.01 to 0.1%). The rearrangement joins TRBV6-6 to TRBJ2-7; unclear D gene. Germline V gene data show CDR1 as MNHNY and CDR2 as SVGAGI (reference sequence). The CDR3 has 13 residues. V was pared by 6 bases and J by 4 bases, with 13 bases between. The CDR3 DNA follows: TGTGCCAGCAGCCACGGCCTGGGGTACGAGCAGTACTTC. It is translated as CASSHGLGYEQYF.

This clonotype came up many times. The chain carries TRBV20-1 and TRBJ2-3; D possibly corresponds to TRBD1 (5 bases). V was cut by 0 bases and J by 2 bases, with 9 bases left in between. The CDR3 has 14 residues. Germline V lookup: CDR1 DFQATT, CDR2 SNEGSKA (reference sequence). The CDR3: CSAREDTDTDTQYF. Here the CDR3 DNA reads TGCAGTGCTAGAGAGGACACTGACACAGATACGCAGTATTTT.

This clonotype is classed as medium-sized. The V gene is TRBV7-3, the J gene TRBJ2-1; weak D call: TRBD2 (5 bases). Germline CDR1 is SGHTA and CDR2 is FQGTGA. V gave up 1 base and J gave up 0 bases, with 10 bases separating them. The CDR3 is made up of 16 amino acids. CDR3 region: CASSLRVGSSYNEQFF. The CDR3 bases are TGTGCCAGCAGCTTAAGGGTGGGGAGCTCCTACAATGAGCAGTTCTTC.

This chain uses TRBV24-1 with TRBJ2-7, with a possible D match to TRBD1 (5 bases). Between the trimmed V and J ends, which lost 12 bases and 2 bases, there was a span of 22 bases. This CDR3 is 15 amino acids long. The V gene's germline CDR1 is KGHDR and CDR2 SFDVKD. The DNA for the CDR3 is TGTGCCGCATGCTCGACCGGACAACCGCCCTACGAGCAGTACTTC. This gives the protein CAACSTGQPPYEQYF.